This TCR beta chain was recorded in a study of blood T cell repertoires in COVID-19. Study as a whole: The United States, Italy and Spain supplied acute and convalescent COVID-19 samples. T cells, B-cell-depleted T cells, or PBMCs provided the cDNA or gDNA that served as material.

The CDR3 is made up of 14 amino acids. The germline CDR1 and CDR2 sequences are LGHDT and YNNKEL (reference sequence). The V gene lost 3 bases and the J gene lost 5 bases, with 8 bases spanning the gap. Data came from immunoSEQ multiplex PCR; TCRdb stores just in-frame clones and leaves some out. The data hold about 200,000 clones, with about 85% observed a single time. This receptor was obtained from a man aged 60 to 69 with COVID-19, enrolled during active disease. The source material was peripheral blood. V usage is TRBV3-1 (or the pseudogene TRBV3-2) and J usage is TRBJ1-6; D is uncertain. CDR3 amino acids: CASSHSVDNSPLHF. The CDR3 region has the DNA TGTGCCAGCAGCCATTCCGTAGATAATTCACCCCTCCACTTT.